The sequence of this T cell receptor beta chain was determined in a study of Tregs in tolerant kidney transplant recipients. Here immunoSEQ multiplex PCR was the method, and the copy in TCRdb shows in-frame clones only, minus some. The repertoire consists of approximately 90,000 clones, with approximately 94% occurring once and the leading ten covering over 3.5%. CD4+CD25+CD127- Tregs, CD4+CD25- non-Tregs, CD4 and CD8 cells were sorted. This clone showed up just once. As yet, its antigen is unknown. Study-level findings and limits: The most relevant donor-specific Treg TCRbeta repertoire apparently came from expansion with activated donor B cells.

Germline V lookup: CDR1 SNHLY, CDR2 FYNNEI. The CDR3 runs to 12 residues. Trimming removed 7 bases from V and 10 bases from J, with 13 bases in between. Specimen: CD8+ T cells from blood. The chain is built from TRBV2 and TRBJ1-4; TRBD1 is a possible D gene (5 bases). This TCR was sampled from a human donor in good health. The CDR3 sequence: CASKGRAAKLFF. The CDR3 DNA is TGTGCCAGCAAGGGCAGGGCGGCAAAACTGTTTTTT.